These 11 T cell receptor beta chains were sequenced from one sample in a study of T cells in Graves' hyperthyroidism and ophthalmopathy. Amplification targeted TCR beta CDR3 regions from RNA transcripts. A first-round RT-PCR of the TCR CDR3 used the HTBI primer set. TCRdb re-called the multiplex PCR reads with MiXCR, one entry per CDR3 protein. The table shows some 560,000 distinct CDR3 sequences, with roughly 15% occurring only once. The specimen was blood. The receptors originated from a woman aged 40 to 50 with Graves' hyperthyroidism.

This clonotype was seen repeatedly, ten times or more. The junction shows a germline mismatch at one end, possibly a read error. V usage is TRBV2 and J usage is TRBJ2-5, with 7 bases identical to TRBD2. Germline V gene lookup returns CDR1 SNHLY and CDR2 FYNNEI. The CDR3 is made up of 14 amino acids. CDR3 amino acids: CASSEEVLAGAGNF. The CDR3 DNA follows: TGTGCCAGCAGTGAAGAGGTGTTGGCGGGAGCCGGGAACTTC. The full variable domain, in which reference TRBV2 and TRBJ2-5 provide the parts outside the CDR3, is EPEVTQTPSHQVTQMGQEVILRCVPISNHLYFYWYRQILGQKVEFLVSFYNNEISEKSEIFDDQFSVERPDGSNFTLKIRSTKLEDSAMYFCASSEEVLAGAGNFGPGTRLLVL.

The V and J genes are TRBV2 and TRBJ2-7; no firm D call. V was clipped by 8 bases and J by 3 bases, with 14 bases between them. CDR1 and CDR2 (germline): SNHLY, FYNNEI. There are 13 residues in the CDR3. This chain's CDR3 is CASRTTLFYEQYF. CDR3 DNA sequence: TGTGCCAGCCGGACCACCTTGTTCTACGAGCAGTACTTC.

The chain has TRBV19 and TRBJ2-2; no clear D. The CDR3 has 14 amino acids. Per germline, CDR1 LNHDA and CDR2 SQIVND (reference sequence). V lost 3 bases and J 4 bases, leaving 9 bases between the germline ends. CDR3 residues: CASSIDARTGELFF. In DNA form, the CDR3 reads TGTGCCAGTAGTATCGATGCACGCACCGGGGAGCTGTTTTTT.

The chain carries TRBV11-2 and TRBJ1-2, with a tentative D call TRBD1 (5 bases). The germline gives CDR1 SGHAT, CDR2 FQNNGV. V lost 0 bases and J 0 bases, leaving 14 bases between the germline ends. This CDR3 contains 17 residues. The CDR3 DNA is TGTGCCAGCAGCTTAGATTTCCGGGACGGCTCTAACTATGGCTACACCTTC. Translated: CASSLDFRDGSNYGYTF.

This clonotype has at least ten counts. This chain uses TRBV5-1 with TRBJ2-7; tentatively, D is TRBD2 (6 bases). The CDR3 is 17 amino acids. V lost 0 bases and J 0 bases, leaving 16 bases between the germline ends. Germline CDR1 SGHRS, CDR2 YFSETQ. CDR3 region: CASSLEPAGTSSYEQYF. CDR3 coding DNA: TGCGCCAGCAGCTTGGAACCAGCGGGTACGAGCTCCTACGAGCAGTACTTC.

This clonotype appeared many times. The V call is TRBV12-3 or TRBV12-4, the J call TRBJ1-2; possibly TRBD1 for D (5 bases). V was pared by 3 bases and J by 2 bases, with 7 bases between. CDR3 length equals 13 residues. CDR3 nucleotide sequence: TGTGCCAGCAGTTTTACAGGCAACTATGGCTACACCTTC. Protein: CASSFTGNYGYTF.

There are many counts of this clonotype. The chain combines TRBV12-3 or TRBV12-4 with TRBJ1-1, with unresolved D. CDR3 length: 14 amino acids. Trimming took off 1 base at V and 4 bases at J, with 10 bases between the two ends. The CDR3 spells CASSLVSGLTEAFF. In DNA form, the CDR3 reads TGTGCCAGCAGTTTAGTGTCCGGGCTCACTGAAGCTTTCTTT.

About this clonotype itself: A single base separates this from a much larger clone, so it may be a read error. CDR3 residues: CASSLAIAGTQETQYF. CDR3 coding DNA: TGTGCCAGCAGCCTAGCGATAGCGGGGACCCAAGAGACCCAGTACTTC. The J gene is TRBJ2-5, the V gene TRBV7-2, with 8 bases matching TRBD2. The CDR3 totals 16 residues. The germline gives CDR1 SGHTA, CDR2 FQGNSA.

This clonotype was seen repeatedly, ten times or more. The gene calls are TRBV28 and TRBJ1-2; 9 positions match TRBD1. The CDR3 has 15 amino acids. The ends lost 6 bases at V and 4 bases at J; junction bases unmatched: 9. Germline loops: CDR1 MDHEN, CDR2 SYDVKM. In DNA form, the CDR3 reads TGTGCCAGCAGCGACGGACAGGGGCGACTCTATGGCTACACCTTC. Encoded protein: CASSDGQGRLYGYTF.

In its sample, this clonotype was seen a few times. The chain uses TRBV19 and TRBJ2-1, with 7 bases lining up with TRBD2. V lost 0 bases, J lost 4 bases, and 6 bases stayed unmatched. This CDR3 comprises 16 residues. Germline V gives CDR1 LNHDA, CDR2 SQIVND (reference sequence). The CDR3 nucleotides read TGTGCCAGTAGTATAGATCACCTAGCGGCTTACAATGAGCAGTTCTTC. It encodes CASSIDHLAAYNEQFF. Full variable domain (remainder filled in from reference TRBV19 and TRBJ2-1): DGGITQSPKYLFRKEGQNVTLSCEQNLNHDAMYWYRQDPGQGLRLIYYSQIVNDFQKGDIAEGYSVSREKKESFPLTVTSAQKNPTAFYLCASSIDHLAAYNEQFFGPGTRLTVL.

The genes are TRBV11-2 and TRBJ2-7, with 7 bases matching TRBD2. J gave up 7 bases and V 0 bases, and 6 bases lay outside the gene matches. The CDR3 consists of 14 residues. Germline V gene lookup returns CDR1 SGHAT and CDR2 FQNNGV. CDR3 amino acids: CASSLELLALEQYF. CDR3 in DNA: TGTGCCAGCAGCTTAGAACTACTAGCGTTAGAGCAGTACTTC.